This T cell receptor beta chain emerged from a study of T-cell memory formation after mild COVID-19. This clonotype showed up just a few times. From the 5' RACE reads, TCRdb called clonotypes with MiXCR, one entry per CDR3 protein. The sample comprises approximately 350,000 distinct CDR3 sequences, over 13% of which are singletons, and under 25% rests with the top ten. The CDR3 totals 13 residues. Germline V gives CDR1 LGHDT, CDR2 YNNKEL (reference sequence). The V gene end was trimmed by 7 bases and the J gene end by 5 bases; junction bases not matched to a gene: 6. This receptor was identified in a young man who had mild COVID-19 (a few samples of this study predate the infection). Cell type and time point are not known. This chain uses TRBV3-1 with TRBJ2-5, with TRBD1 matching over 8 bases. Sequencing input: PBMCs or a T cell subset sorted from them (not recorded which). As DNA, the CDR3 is TGTGCCAGCACCAACAGGGGGGAGGAGACCCAGTACTTC. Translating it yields CASTNRGEETQYF.